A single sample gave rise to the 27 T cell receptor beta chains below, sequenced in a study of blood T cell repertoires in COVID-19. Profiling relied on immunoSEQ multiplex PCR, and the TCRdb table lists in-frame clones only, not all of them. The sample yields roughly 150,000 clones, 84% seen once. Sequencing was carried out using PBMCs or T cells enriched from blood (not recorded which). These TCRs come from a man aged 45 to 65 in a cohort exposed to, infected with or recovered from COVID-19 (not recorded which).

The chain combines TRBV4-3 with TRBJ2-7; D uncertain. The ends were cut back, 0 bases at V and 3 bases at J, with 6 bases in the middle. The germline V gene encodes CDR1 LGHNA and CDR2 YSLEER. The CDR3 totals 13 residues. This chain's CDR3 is CASSQEQFYEQYF. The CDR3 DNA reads TGCGCCAGCAGCCAAGAACAGTTCTACGAGCAGTACTTC.

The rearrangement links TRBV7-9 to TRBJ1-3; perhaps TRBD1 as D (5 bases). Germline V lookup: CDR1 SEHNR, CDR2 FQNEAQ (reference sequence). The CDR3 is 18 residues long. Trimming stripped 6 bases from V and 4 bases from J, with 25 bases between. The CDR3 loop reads CASSSVISGSLSGNTIYF. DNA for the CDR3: TGTGCCAGCAGTTCCGTCATTTCAGGGTCGCTCTCCGGAAACACCATATATTTT.

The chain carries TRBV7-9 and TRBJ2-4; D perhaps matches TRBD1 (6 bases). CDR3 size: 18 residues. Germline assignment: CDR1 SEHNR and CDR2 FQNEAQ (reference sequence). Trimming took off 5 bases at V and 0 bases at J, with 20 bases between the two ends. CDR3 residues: CASSDLRTGQLAKNIQYF. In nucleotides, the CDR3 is TGTGCCAGCAGCGACCTAAGAACGGGACAACTAGCCAAAAACATTCAGTACTTC.

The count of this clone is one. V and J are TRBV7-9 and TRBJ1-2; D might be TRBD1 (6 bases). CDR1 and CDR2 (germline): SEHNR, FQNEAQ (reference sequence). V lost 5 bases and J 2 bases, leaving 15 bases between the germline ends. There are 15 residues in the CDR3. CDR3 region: CASSLTPDRNYGYTF. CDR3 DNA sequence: TGTGCCAGCAGCCTTACTCCGGACAGAAACTATGGCTACACCTTC.

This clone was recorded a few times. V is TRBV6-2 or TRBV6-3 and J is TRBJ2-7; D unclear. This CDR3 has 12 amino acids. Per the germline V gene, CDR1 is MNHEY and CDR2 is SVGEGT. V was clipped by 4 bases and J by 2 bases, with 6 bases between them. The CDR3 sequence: CASSFTTYEQYF. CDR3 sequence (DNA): TGTGCCAGCAGTTTTACAACCTACGAGCAGTACTTC.

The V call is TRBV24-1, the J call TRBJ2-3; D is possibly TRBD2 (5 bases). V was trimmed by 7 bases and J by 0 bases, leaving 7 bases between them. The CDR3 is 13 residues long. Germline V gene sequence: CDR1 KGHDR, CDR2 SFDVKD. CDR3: CATRLGSTDTQYF. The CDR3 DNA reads TGTGCCACCAGACTAGGGAGCACAGATACGCAGTATTTT.

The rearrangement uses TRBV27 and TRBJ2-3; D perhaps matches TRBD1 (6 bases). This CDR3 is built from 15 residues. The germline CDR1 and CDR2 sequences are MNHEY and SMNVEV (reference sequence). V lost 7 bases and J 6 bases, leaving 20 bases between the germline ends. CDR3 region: CASTKSGASADTQYF. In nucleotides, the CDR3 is TGTGCCAGCACTAAATCAGGGGCTTCTGCGGATACGCAGTATTTT.

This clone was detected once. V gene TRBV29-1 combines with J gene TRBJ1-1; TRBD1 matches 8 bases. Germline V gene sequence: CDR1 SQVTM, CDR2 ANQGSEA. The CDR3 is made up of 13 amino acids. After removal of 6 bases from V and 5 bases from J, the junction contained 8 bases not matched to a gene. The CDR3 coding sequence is TGCAGCGTGGGAACAGGGGGAAGGACTGAAGCTTTCTTT. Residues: CSVGTGGRTEAFF.

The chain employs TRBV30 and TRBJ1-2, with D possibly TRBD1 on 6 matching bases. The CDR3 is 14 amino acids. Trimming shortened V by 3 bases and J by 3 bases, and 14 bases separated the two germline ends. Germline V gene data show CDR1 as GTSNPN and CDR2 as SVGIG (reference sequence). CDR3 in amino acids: CAWRHLGGDYGYTF. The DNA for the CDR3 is TGTGCCTGGAGGCACCTAGGGGGGGACTATGGCTACACCTTC.

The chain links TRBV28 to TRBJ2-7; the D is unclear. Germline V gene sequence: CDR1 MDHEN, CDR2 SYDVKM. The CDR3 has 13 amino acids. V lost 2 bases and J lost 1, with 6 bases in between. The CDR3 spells CASSLGLSYEQYF. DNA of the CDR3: TGTGCCAGCAGTTTAGGCTTATCCTACGAGCAGTACTTC.

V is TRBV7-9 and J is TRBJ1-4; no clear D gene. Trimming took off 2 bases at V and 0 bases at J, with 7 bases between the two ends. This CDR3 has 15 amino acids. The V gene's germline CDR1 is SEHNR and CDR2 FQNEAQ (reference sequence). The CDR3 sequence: CASSLLQTTNEKLFF. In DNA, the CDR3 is TGTGCCAGCAGCTTACTGCAGACAACTAATGAAAAACTGTTTTTT.

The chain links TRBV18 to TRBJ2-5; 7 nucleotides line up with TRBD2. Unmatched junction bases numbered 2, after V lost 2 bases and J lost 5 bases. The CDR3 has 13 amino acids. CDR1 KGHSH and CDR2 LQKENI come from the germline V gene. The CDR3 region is CASSPTSAETQYF. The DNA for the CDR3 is TGTGCCAGCTCACCAACTAGCGCGGAGACCCAGTACTTC.

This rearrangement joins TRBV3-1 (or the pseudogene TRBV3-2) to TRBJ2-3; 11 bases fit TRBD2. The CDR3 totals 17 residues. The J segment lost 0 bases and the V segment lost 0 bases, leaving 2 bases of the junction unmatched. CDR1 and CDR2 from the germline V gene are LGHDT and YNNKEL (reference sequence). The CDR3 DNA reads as TGTGCCAGCAGCCAAGATAGGACTAGCGGGAGCACAGATACGCAGTATTTT. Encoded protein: CASSQDRTSGSTDTQYF.

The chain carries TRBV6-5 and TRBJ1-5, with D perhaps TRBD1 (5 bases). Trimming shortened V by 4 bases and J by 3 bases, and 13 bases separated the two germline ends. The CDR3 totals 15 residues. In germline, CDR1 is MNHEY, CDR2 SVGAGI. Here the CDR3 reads CASSLGQGLNQPQHF. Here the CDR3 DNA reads TGTGCCAGCAGTTTAGGGCAGGGCCTCAATCAGCCCCAGCATTTT.

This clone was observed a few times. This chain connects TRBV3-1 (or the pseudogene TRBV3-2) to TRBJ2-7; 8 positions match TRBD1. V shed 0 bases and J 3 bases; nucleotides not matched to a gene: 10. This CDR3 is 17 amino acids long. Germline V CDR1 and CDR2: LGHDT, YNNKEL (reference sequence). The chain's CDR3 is CASSQEGWDRLSYEQYF. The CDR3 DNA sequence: TGTGCCAGCAGCCAAGAGGGATGGGACAGGCTTAGCTACGAGCAGTACTTC.

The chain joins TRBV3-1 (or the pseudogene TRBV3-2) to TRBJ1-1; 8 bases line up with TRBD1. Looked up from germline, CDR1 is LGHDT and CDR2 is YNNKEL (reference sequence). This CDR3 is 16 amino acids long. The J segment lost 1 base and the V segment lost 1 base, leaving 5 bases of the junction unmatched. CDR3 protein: CASSQALGTGNTEAFF. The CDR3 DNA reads TGTGCCAGCAGCCAAGCCTTAGGGACAGGGAACACTGAAGCTTTCTTT.

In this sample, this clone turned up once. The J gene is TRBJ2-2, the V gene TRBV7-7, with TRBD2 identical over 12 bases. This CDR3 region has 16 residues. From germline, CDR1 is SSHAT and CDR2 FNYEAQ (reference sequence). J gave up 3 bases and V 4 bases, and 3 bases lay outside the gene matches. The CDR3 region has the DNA TGTGCCAGCAGCTCTGGACTAGCGGGACACACCGGGGAGCTGTTTTTT. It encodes CASSSGLAGHTGELFF. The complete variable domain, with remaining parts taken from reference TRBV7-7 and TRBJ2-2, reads GAGVSQSPRYKVTKRGQDVTLRCDPISSHATLYWYQQALGQGPEFLTYFNYEAQPDKSGLPSDRFSAERPEGSISTLTIQRTEQRDSAMYRCASSSGLAGHTGELFFGEGSRLTVL.

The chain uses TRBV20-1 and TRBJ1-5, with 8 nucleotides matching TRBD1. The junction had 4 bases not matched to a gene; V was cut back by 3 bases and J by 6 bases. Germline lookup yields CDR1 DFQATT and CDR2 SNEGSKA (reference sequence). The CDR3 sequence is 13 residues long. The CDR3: CSASQGASQPQHF. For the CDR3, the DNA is TGCAGTGCTAGTCAGGGGGCTTCTCAGCCCCAGCATTTT.

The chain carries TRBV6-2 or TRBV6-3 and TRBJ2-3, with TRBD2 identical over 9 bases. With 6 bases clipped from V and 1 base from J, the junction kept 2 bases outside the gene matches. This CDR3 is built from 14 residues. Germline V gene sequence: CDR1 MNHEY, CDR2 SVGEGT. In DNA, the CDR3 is TGTGCCAGCAGCCGACTAGCGGGCACAGATACGCAGTATTTT. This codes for CASSRLAGTDTQYF.

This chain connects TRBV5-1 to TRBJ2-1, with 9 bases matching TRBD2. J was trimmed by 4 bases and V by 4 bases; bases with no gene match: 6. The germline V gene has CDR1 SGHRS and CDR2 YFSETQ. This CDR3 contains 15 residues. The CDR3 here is CASSTSGQEYNEQFF. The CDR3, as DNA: TGCGCCAGCAGCACTAGCGGGCAGGAATACAATGAGCAGTTCTTC.

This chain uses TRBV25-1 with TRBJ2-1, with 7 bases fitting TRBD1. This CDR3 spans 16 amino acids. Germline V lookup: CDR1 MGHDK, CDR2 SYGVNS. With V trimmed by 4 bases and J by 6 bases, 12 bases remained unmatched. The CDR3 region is CASSGPDRARPNEQFF. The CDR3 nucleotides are TGTGCCAGCAGTGGGCCCGACAGGGCCAGGCCCAATGAGCAGTTCTTC.

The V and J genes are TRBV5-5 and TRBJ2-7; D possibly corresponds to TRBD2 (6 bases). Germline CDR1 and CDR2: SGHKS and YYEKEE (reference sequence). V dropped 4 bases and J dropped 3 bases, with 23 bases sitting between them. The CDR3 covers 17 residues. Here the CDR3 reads CASSRIVGGDQGYEQYF. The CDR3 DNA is TGTGCCAGCAGCAGAATAGTCGGAGGGGATCAAGGCTACGAGCAGTACTTC.

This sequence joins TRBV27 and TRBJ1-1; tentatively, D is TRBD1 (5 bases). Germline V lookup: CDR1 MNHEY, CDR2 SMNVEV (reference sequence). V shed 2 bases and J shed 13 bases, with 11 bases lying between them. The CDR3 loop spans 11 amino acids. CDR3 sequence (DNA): TGTGCCAGCAGTTTAGGCGGGGCGCTTTTCTTT. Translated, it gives CASSLGGALFF.

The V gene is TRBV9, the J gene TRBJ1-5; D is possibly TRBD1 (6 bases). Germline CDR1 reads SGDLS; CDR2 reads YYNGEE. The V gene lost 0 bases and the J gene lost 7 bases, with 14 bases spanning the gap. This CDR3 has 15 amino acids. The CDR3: CASSVAGGAEQPQHF. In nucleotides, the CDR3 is TGTGCCAGCAGCGTAGCGGGGGGCGCGGAGCAGCCCCAGCATTTT. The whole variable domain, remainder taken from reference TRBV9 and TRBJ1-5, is DSGVTQTPKHLITATGQRVTLRCSPRSGDLSVYWYQQSLDQGLQFLIQYYNGEERAKGNILERFSAQQFPDLHSELNLSSLELGDSALYFCASSVAGGAEQPQHFGDGTRLSIL.

Here the CDR3 DNA reads TGTGCCAGCTCACCACCGGCGCAGGGGTACGAGCAGTACTTC. It yields the protein CASSPPAQGYEQYF. The rearrangement uses TRBV18 and TRBJ2-7; tentative D call: TRBD1 (6 bases). Per germline, CDR1 KGHSH and CDR2 LQKENI. The V and J ends lost 0 bases and 4 bases respectively, with 10 bases between them. The CDR3 runs 14 residues.

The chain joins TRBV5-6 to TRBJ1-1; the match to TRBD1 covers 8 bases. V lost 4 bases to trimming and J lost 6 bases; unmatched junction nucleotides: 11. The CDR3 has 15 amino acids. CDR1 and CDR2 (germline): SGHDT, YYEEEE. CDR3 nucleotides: TGTGCCAGCAGCCTGATAAGGACAGGGAGTCCTGAAGCTTTCTTT. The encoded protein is CASSLIRTGSPEAFF.

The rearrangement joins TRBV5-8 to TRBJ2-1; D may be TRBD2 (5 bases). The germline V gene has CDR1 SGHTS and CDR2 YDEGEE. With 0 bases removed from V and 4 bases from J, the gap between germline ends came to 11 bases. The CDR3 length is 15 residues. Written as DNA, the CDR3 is TGTGCCAGCAGCTTGGAGAGCGGACCTTACAATGAGCAGTTCTTC. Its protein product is CASSLESGPYNEQFF.